This TCR beta chain was sequenced in a study of CD8+CD57+ T cells in acquired aplastic anemia. Study context: Sorted cells (CD4+ and CD8+) yielded DNA amounts that averaged about 3.1 ug.

All patients picked for sequencing had shown, by flow cytometry, an expansion of CD8+CD57+ cells. The CDR3 sequence is 15 residues long. Germline V lookup: CDR1 MNHNS, CDR2 SASEGT. Trimming took 7 bases from V and 2 from J, leaving 14 bases between them. Study results and caveats: Simpson's diversity of CD8+ cells was not significantly different in patients compared with controls.

As for this clonotype: Antigen specificity is unknown.

Genomic DNA, the template, was used for profiling of the TCR beta VDJ and CDR3. MiXCR, run by TCRdb on the reads, gives a single entry per CDR3 protein. The sample holds 120,000 or so distinct CDR3 sequences, approximately 50% seen once. V gene TRBV6-1 combines with J gene TRBJ2-2, with D possibly matching TRBD1 (6 bases). The sequenced sample was sorted CD4+, CD8+, or CD8+CD57+ T cells (not recorded which) from PBMCs. This receptor was obtained from a human donor with aplastic anemia. The CDR3 region is CASTGVPDNTGELFF. The DNA for the CDR3 is TGTGCCAGCACAGGGGTCCCTGATAACACCGGGGAGCTGTTTTTT.